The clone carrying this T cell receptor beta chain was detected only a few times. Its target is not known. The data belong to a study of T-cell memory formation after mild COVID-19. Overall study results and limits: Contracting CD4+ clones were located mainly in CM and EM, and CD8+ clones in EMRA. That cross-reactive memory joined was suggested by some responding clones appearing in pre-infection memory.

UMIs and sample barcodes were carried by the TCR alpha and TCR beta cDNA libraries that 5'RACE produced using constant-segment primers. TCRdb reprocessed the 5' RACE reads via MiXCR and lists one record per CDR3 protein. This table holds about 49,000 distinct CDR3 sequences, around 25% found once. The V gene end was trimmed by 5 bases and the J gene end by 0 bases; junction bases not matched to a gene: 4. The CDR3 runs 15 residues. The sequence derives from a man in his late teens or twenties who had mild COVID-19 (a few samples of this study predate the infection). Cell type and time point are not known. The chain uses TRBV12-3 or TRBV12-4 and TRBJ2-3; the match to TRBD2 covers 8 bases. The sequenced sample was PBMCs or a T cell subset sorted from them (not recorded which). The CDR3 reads CASSPLAGSTDTQYF. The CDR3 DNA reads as TGTGCCAGCAGTCCCTTAGCGGGGAGCACAGATACGCAGTATTTT.